The clone carrying this TCR beta chain was counted between two and nine times. This entry belongs to a study of blood T cells in healthy people across ages. Researchers collected roughly 10 milliliters of peripheral blood from every single donor. The second PCR ran roughly 6 to 11 cycles with a sample-barcoded 5' primer and J-beta primers. TCRdb re-called the 5' RACE reads with MiXCR, one entry per CDR3 protein. The sample records more than 550,000 distinct CDR3 sequences, 20% to 25% being singletons. The CDR3 extends over 13 amino acids. Trimming removed 10 bases at V and 2 bases at J, with 12 bases between. CDR1 ENHRY and CDR2 SYGVKD come from the germline V gene.

This sequence was found in a man aged 70-80 years in good health. Input material: blood. The chain joins TRBV10-3 to TRBJ1-3; D may be TRBD1 (5 bases). CDR3: CATVGGTGNTIYF. CDR3 in DNA: TGTGCCACGGTGGGGGGGACTGGAAACACCATATATTTT.